These 14 T cell receptor beta chains originate from one sample sequenced in a study of CD8 T cells in Susac syndrome. RNA in amounts of about 0.5 to 1 ug was reverse transcribed with random hexamers. TCRdb reprocessed the immunoSEQ multiplex PCR reads via MiXCR and lists one record per CDR3 protein. The sample lists about 210,000 distinct CDR3 sequences, 94% seen once, with 0.15% to 0.2% in the top ten. The sequenced material came from CD4+ T cells from PBMCs. The receptor set was obtained from a human donor with Susac syndrome.

The V gene is TRBV6-6, the J gene TRBJ1-5; D call uncertain. The germline V gene has CDR1 MNHNY and CDR2 SVGAGI (reference sequence). V was shortened by 6 bases and J by 5 bases, with 5 bases between the two germline ends. The CDR3 length is 11 residues. The CDR3 spells CASRADQPQHF. CDR3 DNA: TGTGCCAGCAGAGCGGATCAGCCCCAGCATTTT.

The V and J genes are TRBV6-5 and TRBJ2-7, with TRBD2 identical over 8 bases. The CDR3 is made up of 15 amino acids. The germline V gene encodes CDR1 MNHEY and CDR2 SVGAGI. Trimming removed 6 bases from V and 3 bases from J; junction bases left unmatched: 10. The CDR3 region has the DNA TGTGCCAGCAGCTCCGGGAGGGGCGTTTTCTACGAGCAGTACTTC. It codes for CASSSGRGVFYEQYF.

The V call is TRBV20-1, the J call TRBJ2-5; 7 bases are shared with TRBD1. V lost 5 bases and J lost 5; bases outside the gene matches: 14. This CDR3 is 15 amino acids long. Germline CDR1 reads DFQATT; CDR2 reads SNEGSKA (reference sequence). This CDR3 is CSAGVGGRMRETQYF. The CDR3 DNA follows: TGCAGTGCTGGAGTAGGGGGCCGGATGCGGGAGACCCAGTACTTC.

The CDR3 nucleotides read TGCGCCAGCAGCTTGGAAGAGACTTACCAAGAGACCCAGTACTTC. This gives the protein CASSLEETYQETQYF. This chain links TRBV5-1 with TRBJ2-5; no clear D gene. The CDR3 is made up of 15 amino acids. Germline V gene data show CDR1 as SGHRS and CDR2 as YFSETQ. Trimming pared 0 bases from V and 0 bases from J, leaving 9 bases between.

The chain carries TRBV20-1 and TRBJ2-3; D tentatively fits TRBD1 or TRBD2 (5 bases each). CDR3 length equals 13 residues. V was pared by 3 bases and J by 4 bases, with 11 bases between. Germline loops: CDR1 DFQATT, CDR2 SNEGSKA (reference sequence). CDR3 region: CSASGAGADTQYF. The CDR3 nucleotides are TGCAGTGCTAGCGGGGCCGGGGCAGATACGCAGTATTTT.

This clonotype was recorded once. The chain carries TRBV19 and TRBJ1-5; D is unresolved. The germline V gene has CDR1 LNHDA and CDR2 SQIVND (reference sequence). V gave up 6 bases and J gave up 1 base, with 13 bases separating them. There are 15 residues in the CDR3. The CDR3 sequence is CASRKDASSNQPQHF. The DNA for the CDR3 is TGTGCCAGTAGGAAGGACGCAAGCAGCAATCAGCCCCAGCATTTT.

This clonotype occurred once. This sequence joins TRBV6-2 or TRBV6-3 and TRBJ2-2, with no clear D. Trimming took 5 bases from V and 6 from J, leaving 10 bases between them. Germline CDR1 reads MNHEY; CDR2 reads SVGEGT. The CDR3 contains 13 residues. The DNA of the CDR3 is TGTGCCAGCAGTCCAGTTCTAGCCGGGGAGCTGTTTTTT. Protein: CASSPVLAGELFF.

The rearrangement joins TRBV5-1 to TRBJ2-5; TRBD1 might be the D (7 bases). Trimming pared 3 bases from V and 2 bases from J, leaving 14 bases between. The CDR3 runs to 15 residues. Germline-derived CDR1 and CDR2 are SGHRS and YFSETQ. The CDR3 DNA follows: TGCGCCAGCAGCTCCGGAGGGGGCGCTCAAGAGACCCAGTACTTC. Translation gives CASSSGGGAQETQYF. Complete variable domain (other parts from reference TRBV5-1 and TRBJ2-5): KAGVTQTPRYLIKTRGQQVTLSCSPISGHRSVSWYQQTPGQGLQFLFEYFSETQRNKGNFPGRFSGRQFSNSRSEMNVSTLELGDSALYLCASSSGGGAQETQYFGPGTRLLVL.

This chain links TRBV30 with TRBJ1-2, with D unresolved. The CDR3 has 12 amino acids. The germline CDR1 and CDR2 sequences are GTSNPN and SVGIG (reference sequence). The V and J ends lost 2 bases and 2 bases respectively, with 6 bases between them. The CDR3 DNA is TGTGCCTGGAGTCCTCGGAACTATGGCTACACCTTC. This translates into CAWSPRNYGYTF.

The V call is TRBV7-3, the J call TRBJ1-6, with D unclear. CDR1 SGHTA and CDR2 FQGTGA come from the germline V gene. The CDR3 totals 16 residues. Trimming took off 5 bases at V and 14 bases at J, with 25 bases between the two ends. CDR3 sequence (DNA): TGTGCCAGCAGCCTCACGACATTCCCAGACGGGATCTCCCTCCACTTT. Protein: CASSLTTFPDGISLHF.

This chain uses TRBV6-5 with TRBJ2-7; TRBD2 agrees at 9 bases. With 0 bases clipped from V and 2 bases from J, the junction kept 2 bases outside the gene matches. CDR1 is MNHEY, CDR2 SVGAGI, per germline. The CDR3 extends over 15 amino acids. The CDR3, as DNA: TGTGCCAGCAGTTACTCGGCGGGGGGGCCCTACGAGCAGTACTTC. As protein: CASSYSAGGPYEQYF.

The CDR3 is CASSIDRAGYGQGSYEQYF. CDR3 DNA sequence: TGTGCCAGTAGTATAGATCGAGCGGGGTACGGACAGGGCAGCTACGAGCAGTACTTC. This chain joins TRBV19 and TRBJ2-7; the D gene is possibly TRBD1 (8 bases). The germline gives CDR1 LNHDA, CDR2 SQIVND (reference sequence). The CDR3 totals 19 residues. Deletions cut 0 bases from V and 3 bases from J, with 24 bases between.

The chain employs TRBV7-9 and TRBJ1-1; D remains ambiguous. This CDR3 is 13 amino acids long. Trimming left V 1 base short and J 9 bases short, with 12 bases between. CDR1 and CDR2 from the germline V gene are SEHNR and FQNEAQ (reference sequence). CDR3: CASSLVVGWKAFF. Here the CDR3 DNA reads TGTGCCAGCAGCTTAGTGGTGGGGTGGAAAGCTTTCTTT.

V usage is TRBV2 and J usage is TRBJ1-1, with D maybe TRBD1 (6 bases). The germline CDR1 and CDR2 sequences are SNHLY and FYNNEI. CDR3 length: 14 residues. Between the trimmed V and J ends, which lost 5 bases and 10 bases, there was a span of 20 bases. The CDR3 nucleotides read TGTGCCAGCAGTAAGACAGGTGAAGTCGGCTCAGCTTTCTTT. Translating it yields CASSKTGEVGSAFF.